Shown below are 18 T cell receptor beta chains from a single sample sequenced in a study of T cell responses to AZD1222 COVID-19 vaccine. The method was immunoSEQ multiplex PCR; TCRdb's version includes in-frame clones alone and lacks a portion of them. Found here are more than 100,000 clones, approximately 88% of them singletons; the top ten hold 3.5% to 4.5%. The sequencing here drew on peripheral blood, taken on day 0 of AZD1222 vaccination. These receptors were collected from an adult in good health.

The chain combines TRBV2 with TRBJ2-7; tentative D call: TRBD1 (5 bases). Germline V lookup: CDR1 SNHLY, CDR2 FYNNEI. The CDR3 totals 12 residues. The V end was cut by 10 bases, the J end by 6 bases, with 16 bases between. This CDR3 is CATVGRHPEQYF. The CDR3 coding sequence is TGTGCCACCGTGGGGCGTCACCCCGAGCAGTACTTC.

The sample holds one count of this clone. This sequence joins TRBV9 and TRBJ2-7; TRBD1 agrees at 7 bases. The junction had 16 bases not matched to a gene; V was cut back by 2 bases and J by 5 bases. The CDR3 covers 17 residues. Germline CDR1 reads SGDLS; CDR2 reads YYNGEE. The CDR3 loop reads CASSVAGTGDGVHEQYF. In nucleotides, the CDR3 is TGTGCCAGCAGCGTTGCCGGAACAGGGGATGGGGTCCACGAGCAGTACTTC. The full variable domain, with the rest looked up from reference TRBV9 and TRBJ2-7, is DSGVTQTPKHLITATGQRVTLRCSPRSGDLSVYWYQQSLDQGLQFLIQYYNGEERAKGNILERFSAQQFPDLHSELNLSSLELGDSALYFCASSVAGTGDGVHEQYFGPGTRLTVT.

This clone was counted only a few times. The chain recombines TRBV29-1 with TRBJ1-5, with D tentatively TRBD1 (5 bases). The ends were cut back, 1 base at V and 4 bases at J, with 8 bases in the middle. Germline V gene data show CDR1 as SQVTM and CDR2 as ANQGSEA. The length of the CDR3 is 13 residues. Here the CDR3 DNA reads TGCAGCGTTGAAGCAGGGCCTAATCAGCCCCAGCATTTT. Its protein product is CSVEAGPNQPQHF.

The chain uses TRBV10-2 and TRBJ1-5; 7 bases are a match to TRBD1. This CDR3 spans 13 amino acids. The J segment lost 7 bases and the V segment lost 10 bases, leaving 10 bases of the junction unmatched. The germline V gene encodes CDR1 WSHSY and CDR2 SAAADI. The CDR3 coding sequence is TGCGCCACCTCTCGGGGACAGCCGCAGCCCCAGCATTTT. Amino acid sequence: CATSRGQPQPQHF.

The chain links TRBV28 to TRBJ2-7, with D perhaps matching TRBD1 (5 bases). This CDR3 comprises 12 residues. V lost 11 bases and J lost 2, with 13 bases in between. CDR1 and CDR2 (germline): MDHEN, SYDVKM. CDR3 bases: TGTGCCGGGTTACAGGAGACCTACGAGCAGTACTTC. Its translation: CAGLQETYEQYF.

The CDR3 loop reads CASTGGLAGVTQGNEQFF. As DNA, the CDR3 is TGTGCCAGCACTGGGGGGCTAGCGGGGGTTACACAGGGCAATGAGCAGTTCTTC. The chain joins TRBV7-8 to TRBJ2-1, with 10 bases matching TRBD2. The CDR3 extends over 18 amino acids. V dropped 7 bases and J dropped 6; count of bases not matched to a gene: 18. In germline, CDR1 is SGHVS, CDR2 FQNEAQ.

The chain carries TRBV7-2 and TRBJ1-2, with TRBD1 identical over 10 bases. CDR3 size: 13 residues. The V gene's germline CDR1 is SGHTA and CDR2 FQGNSA. V lost 7 bases, J lost 6 bases, and 5 bases stayed unmatched. The CDR3 spells CASTRTGGDGYTF. Written as DNA, the CDR3 is TGTGCCAGCACCAGGACAGGGGGTGATGGCTACACCTTC.

This clone appeared a single time. The V call is TRBV6-1, the J call TRBJ2-1, with 11 nucleotides matching TRBD2. There are 16 residues in the CDR3. V shed 2 bases, J shed 7 bases, and the junction held 7 bases outside the gene matches. The V gene's germline CDR1 is MNHNS and CDR2 SASEGT. The DNA for the CDR3 is TGTGCCAGCAGTGAACTAGGTAGCGGGGGGGGAAATGAGCAGTTCTTC. Encoded protein: CASSELGSGGGNEQFF.

This sequence joins TRBV9 and TRBJ2-3; D gene ambiguous. The ends were cut back, 4 bases at V and 2 bases at J, with 17 bases in the middle. Germline CDR1 SGDLS, CDR2 YYNGEE. There are 16 residues in the CDR3. As DNA, the CDR3 is TGTGCCAGCAGCTCTCTTGGTAGGTCCCTCACAGATACGCAGTATTTT. Protein: CASSSLGRSLTDTQYF.

The rearrangement uses TRBV9 and TRBJ1-6; no clear D. From germline, CDR1 is SGDLS and CDR2 YYNGEE. The CDR3 is 16 residues long. Trimming took 0 bases from V and 5 from J, leaving 12 bases between them. CDR3 loop: CASSVDSGWNNSPLHF. The CDR3 nucleotides are TGTGCCAGCAGCGTAGACTCCGGTTGGAATAATTCACCCCTCCACTTT.

The gene calls are TRBV7-9 and TRBJ2-7; either TRBD1 or TRBD2 may fit D (6 bases each). Germline V CDR1 and CDR2: SEHNR, FQNEAQ (reference sequence). V was pared by 4 bases and J by 5 bases, with 18 bases between. The CDR3 length is 15 residues. CDR3 sequence (DNA): TGTGCCAGCAGCTCGAGGGGGGCGCCCCCCCACGAGCAGTACTTC. Encoded protein: CASSSRGAPPHEQYF.

This chain links TRBV28 with TRBJ2-2, with D perhaps assigned TRBD1 or TRBD2 (5 bases each). Trimming shortened V by 3 bases and J by 6 bases, and 11 bases separated the two germline ends. Germline values: CDR1 MDHEN, CDR2 SYDVKM. The CDR3 consists of 14 residues. Here the CDR3 reads CASSLAGTSGELFF. In DNA form, the CDR3 reads TGTGCCAGCAGTTTGGCAGGGACGTCCGGGGAGCTGTTTTTT.

In nucleotides, the CDR3 is TGTGCCAGCAGCTTGGCCATTCAGGGGGCAGGTGGAAACACCATATATTTT. This encodes CASSLAIQGAGGNTIYF. This chain connects TRBV5-5 to TRBJ1-3, with 8 positions matching TRBD1. The CDR3 has 17 amino acids. Germline V CDR1 and CDR2: SGHKS, YYEKEE (reference sequence). Trimming removed 0 bases from V and 3 bases from J; junction bases left unmatched: 8.

The V and J genes are TRBV27 and TRBJ1-6, with D unresolved. In germline, CDR1 is MNHEY, CDR2 SMNVEV (reference sequence). Trimming left V 4 bases short and J 13 bases short, with 11 bases between. The CDR3 covers 12 residues. DNA for the CDR3: TGTGCCAGCAGTTCGTGGCCGGGCCCCCTCCACTTT. It is translated as CASSSWPGPLHF.

As for this clone: The junction departs from the called germline gene at one end, perhaps through a read error. This chain links TRBV6-2 or TRBV6-3 with TRBJ1-1; 7 nucleotides align to TRBD1. Germline V CDR1 and CDR2: MNHEY, SVGEGT. The CDR3 contains 16 residues. In nucleotides, the CDR3 is TGTGCCAGCAGTGACTCGGGCTTGACAGGGCGCACTGAAGCTTTCTTT. Its protein product is CASSDSGLTGRTEAFF.

The rearrangement joins TRBV6-5 to TRBJ2-7; 7 nucleotides align to TRBD1. This CDR3 is 11 amino acids long. V shed 8 bases and J 7 bases; nucleotides not matched to a gene: 5. CDR1 is MNHEY, CDR2 SVGAGI, per germline. Here the CDR3 DNA reads TGTGCCAGCGCACAGGGGCTTGAGCAGTACTTC. It translates to CASAQGLEQYF.

The rearrangement joins TRBV6-5 to TRBJ1-1, with unresolved D. The V gene's germline CDR1 is MNHEY and CDR2 SVGAGI. V was shortened by 5 bases and J by 0 bases, with 4 bases between the two germline ends. This CDR3 has 12 amino acids. CDR3 sequence reads: CASSLVNTEAFF. The CDR3 DNA reads TGTGCCAGCAGTCTTGTGAACACTGAAGCTTTCTTT.

The rearrangement links TRBV9 to TRBJ1-2; D may be TRBD1 (6 bases). Trimming took 3 bases from V and 4 from J, leaving 22 bases between them. This CDR3 has 17 residues. Germline lookup yields CDR1 SGDLS and CDR2 YYNGEE. DNA for the CDR3: TGTGCCAGCAGCGAACACTCCCGGGACAACCACCGCTATGGCTACACCTTC. This gives the protein CASSEHSRDNHRYGYTF.